This T cell receptor beta chain was recorded in a study of CD8 T cells in ankylosing spondylitis (dated by TCRdb to about 2017). Broadly, across the study: The study set out to find disease-linked TCR variants by profiling T cell receptor beta repertoires in ankylosing spondylitis patients and healthy donors. In total, the full study cohort was made up of over a hundred healthy donors and 25 ankylosing spondylitis patients. Peripheral blood samples were taken, and synovial fluid was additionally collected from ankylosing spondylitis patients.

Points the paper makes about the study in general: The disease-linked clones showed a CD8+ phenotype and occurred at relatively low frequencies in peripheral blood. The disease-linked clones were reported to be significantly enriched in matched synovial fluid samples from ankylosing spondylitis patients. Blood from ankylosing spondylitis patients appeared to be characterized by a TCR beta motif made up of several highly homologous amino acid variants. Some motif variants were previously reported in synovial fluid and blood of reactive arthritis patients, suggesting common disease-initiation mechanisms.

This clonotype was picked up a small number of times. This receptor's antigen is unknown. Per-nucleotide qualities are absent, and no much larger clonotype sits a single base away. The CDR3 contains 13 residues, cysteine and phenylalanine counted. The kept DNA is CDR3 alone, 39 bases in frame from the first base. CDR1 and CDR2 are read off the germline V gene (reference sequence) as SEHNR and FQNEAQ. The junction shows trimming of 5 bases on V and 4 bases on J, plus 11 bases between the germline ends. These reads were obtained on an Illumina HiSeq 2500. Quantitative 5'-RACE with molecular barcodes was the method used to prepare the TCR beta libraries. Per the original workflow: A new computational method, built on a probabilistic model of VDJ rearrangement, was used to identify disease-linked TCR variants. TCRdb applied fastp at Q25 and MiXCR to the public reads, then kept only in-frame beta chains. All rows with the same CDR3 protein become a single entry with the most common DNA and genes. The V and J calls and clone size are TCRdb's, not the authors'. The sample table contains approximately 550,000 distinct CDR3 sequences; only one count was recorded for approximately 12% of them. About 6.5% of the sample comes from the top ten.

The sample comprised blood, either unsorted or a sorted T cell fraction (not recorded which). The sequence is built from TRBV7-9 and TRBJ1-1, with no D gene named confidently. The TCR was taken from a male donor with ankylosing spondylitis. The CDR3 protein: CASSLPVRTEAFF. The sequenced DNA is TGTGCCAGCAGCCTCCCTGTCCGCACTGAAGCTTTCTTT.